This T cell receptor beta chain was captured by sequencing in a study of T cells in Graves' hyperthyroidism and ophthalmopathy (dated by TCRdb to the late 2010s). General notes on the study: Peripheral blood samples were taken at the time of initial diagnosis, prior to any treatment. To identify TCR V-J signatures that set the groups apart, the researchers used a discovery cohort of 100 or so patients, made up of around 42 with Graves' ophthalmopathy and 57 with stable Graves' hyperthyroidism. An independent validation cohort of fewer than 20 hyperthyroidism patients and 17 patients who later progressed to ophthalmopathy tested prospective prediction of ophthalmopathy. For training and testing, the 100 or so patients in the discovery cohort were randomly divided in a 7:3 ratio. In over five Graves' hyperthyroidism patients, the study also compared T-cell repertoires from thyroid tissue with T-cell repertoires from blood. Once sampling was done, hyperthyroidism patients were given methimazole at a starting dose of 30 mg daily, whereas ophthalmopathy patients were given high-dose intravenous methylprednisolone. According to the paper, TCR Vbeta CDR3 sequencing was carried out on 120 to 150 peripheral blood samples, which came from under 50 ophthalmopathy, about 75 hyperthyroidism and approximately 17 progressor patients.

The TCR beta CDR3 regions were amplified from the RNA transcripts. For the first round of RT-PCR on the TCR CDR3, the HTBI primer set was used together with the Qiagen OneStep RT-PCR kit. A second multiplex PCR round built the libraries, followed by size selection and purification. The libraries were sequenced on an Illumina HiSeq2000 using paired-end 100 bp reads. The authors' pipeline ran thus. Raw data were processed with SOAPnuke, discarding reads with adapters, uncalled bases, mean Phred below 15, or no exact constant-primer or identifier match. High-quality paired reads were merged with COPE v1.2.5, and unique nucleotide sequences were defined as clonotypes. MiTCR v1.1 was used to align the clonotypes against IMGT TRBV, TRBD and TRBJ reference segments. The analysis was restricted to V-J combinations with a frequency above 0.0001, which together covered 99% to 99.2% of the repertoires. The TCS score was defined as F50 (clonal expansion) divided by E x V (chaos), with BLOSUM62-based TCRdist calculated between CDR3 peptides within each V-J. Welch's t-statistics and random forest reduced around 550 V-J features to around 14, which were used in a naive Bayes classifier (R e1071). TCRdb cleaned the public reads at Q25 with fastp, built clones with MiXCR and kept in-frame beta chains. Rows are unified per CDR3 protein, each entry keeping the most common DNA and genes. For this entry, the V and J calls and clone size follow TCRdb and not the study's own pipeline. The sample data list some 570,000 distinct CDR3 sequences, and approximately 15% of these were observed just once. The ten largest clones capture more than 6% of the sample.

What the authors observed across the whole study: Blood samples also contained most of the expanded thyroid clonotypes (frequency above 0.001), which suggests that blood repertoires may reflect thyroid immune responses. Sample size was not statistically predetermined, and investigators were not blinded to group allocation. During validation, the model predicted progression to ophthalmopathy a median of approximately 6.5 months ahead of onset, with just under 71% sensitivity and roughly 72% specificity. In cross-validation, a model built on a 13 V-J signature told ophthalmopathy apart from stable hyperthyroidism with over 85% sensitivity and 81% to 82% specificity, and in testing the same model reached 80%/75%.

Germline trimming amounts to 5 bases on V and 3 bases on J, with 15 as the count of junction bases outside the gene matches. From cysteine to phenylalanine, the CDR3 is 17 amino acids long. Of all the DNA, just the CDR3 is kept, 51 bases in frame from base 1. CDR1 and CDR2 are read off the germline V gene (reference sequence) as MNHEY and SMNVEV. Ophthalmopathy patients had moderately to severely active disease, Clinical Activity Score of at least 3, NOSPECS grade of at least 4, and duration under 3 months. Patients with uncontrolled infections, other autoimmune diseases, pregnancy or lactation were excluded. Diagnoses relied on clinical symptoms, serum thyroxine and TRAb, thyroid ultrasound and orbital computed tomography. PBMCs were separated from 10 ml of fresh peripheral blood using Ficoll-Paque density gradient centrifugation. Trizol reagent was used to extract total RNA, and RNA quality was then checked on an Agilent 2100 Bioanalyzer.

Turning to this clonotype: Its antigen has not been determined. No base quality values were provided; no much bigger clone lies one nucleotide off.

The receptor was isolated from a young woman with Graves' ophthalmopathy. Sequenced input: blood. The chain is made from TRBV27 and TRBJ1-2; TRBD1 fits 7 bases in the junction. The nucleotides are TGTGCCAGCAGTGATGGACTGATGACAGGGCGGGACTATGGCTACACCTTC. The encoded protein is CASSDGLMTGRDYGYTF.